Listed below are T cell receptor beta chains from one sample, sequenced in a study of blood T cell repertoires in COVID-19. Sequencing used immunoSEQ multiplex PCR; TCRdb keeps in-frame clones, though not all of them. The sample records about 120,000 clones, around 87% being singletons. Sequencing input: peripheral blood. These receptors originate from a woman in her 70s with acute or convalescent COVID-19. CDR3s include the opening cysteine and the closing phenylalanine or tryptophan. Fields, in order: clone size, V gene, CDR3 length, J gene, CDR3 protein. Only part of the rows carry a size: once, few, many, or a class if the clone is expanded.

once,TRBV7-9,14,TRBJ1-2,CASSLAGNPGGYTF
NA,TRBV28,16,TRBJ1-2,CASRPGQGLWNYGYTF
few,TRBV29-1,13,TRBJ1-1,CSVEGAMNTEAFF
NA,TRBV2,11,TRBJ1-2,CASSSPNGYTF
NA,TRBV30,14,TRBJ2-7,CAWSVIDRGPEQYF
NA,TRBV27,16,TRBJ2-3,CASTKMGTGSADTQYF
NA,TRBV11-3,13,TRBJ1-5,CASSFNRNQPQHF
NA,TRBV5-6,16,TRBJ1-5,CASSFGQTILNQPQHF
NA,TRBV10-3,14,TRBJ2-2,CAIGADGDTGELFF
NA,TRBV28,14,TRBJ1-2,CASSLHQFLYGYTF
NA,TRBV3-1/TRBV3-2,17,TRBJ1-6,CASSQPGWGGDNSPLHF
NA,TRBV6-5,15,TRBJ1-2,CASTTASGGGYGYTF
NA,TRBV24-1,14,TRBJ2-1,CATSEDSARDEQFF
NA,TRBV21-1,17,TRBJ1-5,CASIARSRGRLNQPQHF
NA,TRBV5-4,14,TRBJ2-1,CASSLPGRVGEQFF
NA,TRBV24-1,16,TRBJ2-1,CATSDLGQGKFNEQFF
NA,TRBV9,13,TRBJ1-1,CASSASGYPEAFF
NA,TRBV5-4,13,TRBJ1-1,CASSYQGNTEAFF
NA,TRBV7-9,15,TRBJ2-7,CASSTYGSGGYEQYF
NA,TRBV6-1,14,TRBJ1-2,CASSETYANYGYTF
NA,TRBV9,18,TRBJ2-7,CASSVEGSGGAVPYEQYF
NA,TRBV6-5,12,TRBJ1-5,CASTGTGRPQHF
NA,TRBV7-3,16,TRBJ2-7,CASSLSQLGGSYEQYF
NA,TRBV4-1,15,TRBJ1-1,CASRRAGQGLTEAFF
NA,TRBV12-5,16,TRBJ1-4,CASGPPDRPTNEKLFF
NA,TRBV29-1,12,TRBJ1-1,CSVGNRGTEAFF
NA,TRBV19,13,TRBJ1-4,CASSEGVREKLFF
NA,TRBV19,13,TRBJ1-2,CASSIGRGHGYTF
NA,TRBV27,13,TRBJ2-6,CASGQGWANVLTF
NA,TRBV14,15,TRBJ2-1,CASSPGVYRYNEQFF
once,TRBV9,14,TRBJ1-1,CASSVVGGYTEAFF
once,TRBV5-1,16,TRBJ2-3,CASSLNTAGSTDTQYF
NA,TRBV7-3,14,TRBJ2-5,CASSSGSMGETQYF
NA,TRBV4-1,17,TRBJ1-1,CASRQGRGRVKDTEAFF
NA,TRBV10-2,16,TRBJ2-1,CASSGSGQGVYNEQFF
few,TRBV2,15,TRBJ2-5,CASSLTSGNQETQYF
NA,TRBV4-1,15,TRBJ1-2,CASSQEGQGAGGYTF
NA,TRBV15,15,TRBJ2-2,CATSRGDSFTGELFF
NA,TRBV5-1,16,TRBJ2-7,CASSEGTGGRTYEQYF
NA,TRBV30,13,TRBJ1-3,CAWGTGGVNTIYF
NA,TRBV27,13,TRBJ2-7,CASSLTEAYEQYF
NA,TRBV29-1,14,TRBJ1-5,CSVGNRGYGQPQHF
NA,TRBV10-2,13,TRBJ2-7,CASSTTGGGEQYF
NA,TRBV7-2,15,TRBJ2-7,CASSLVAGLTGEQYF
few,TRBV28,15,TRBJ1-5,CASSFSRYSNQPQHF
few,TRBV6-1,15,TRBJ1-1,CASSEGGNMNTEAFF
NA,TRBV3-1/TRBV3-2,16,TRBJ2-5,CASSPPLAGGSGTQYF
NA,TRBV7-9,11,TRBJ1-1,CASSLERKAFF
NA,TRBV10-3,12,TRBJ1-4,CAIKDSGEKLFF
once,TRBV9,13,TRBJ1-4,CASSRGLREKLFF
NA,TRBV19,15,TRBJ2-3,CASSIAGVSTDTQYF
NA,TRBV23-1,15,TRBJ1-1,CASSQPGQSDIEAFF
once,TRBV5-1,16,TRBJ1-3,CASSPPLEGRGNTIYF
NA,TRBV2,11,TRBJ1-2,CAQPPNYGYTF
NA,TRBV5-1,16,TRBJ2-3,CASSSGNRESTDTQYF
NA,TRBV9,15,TRBJ2-2,CASSAGQGATGELFF
few,TRBV3-1/TRBV3-2,13,TRBJ1-2,CASSRGSNYGYTF